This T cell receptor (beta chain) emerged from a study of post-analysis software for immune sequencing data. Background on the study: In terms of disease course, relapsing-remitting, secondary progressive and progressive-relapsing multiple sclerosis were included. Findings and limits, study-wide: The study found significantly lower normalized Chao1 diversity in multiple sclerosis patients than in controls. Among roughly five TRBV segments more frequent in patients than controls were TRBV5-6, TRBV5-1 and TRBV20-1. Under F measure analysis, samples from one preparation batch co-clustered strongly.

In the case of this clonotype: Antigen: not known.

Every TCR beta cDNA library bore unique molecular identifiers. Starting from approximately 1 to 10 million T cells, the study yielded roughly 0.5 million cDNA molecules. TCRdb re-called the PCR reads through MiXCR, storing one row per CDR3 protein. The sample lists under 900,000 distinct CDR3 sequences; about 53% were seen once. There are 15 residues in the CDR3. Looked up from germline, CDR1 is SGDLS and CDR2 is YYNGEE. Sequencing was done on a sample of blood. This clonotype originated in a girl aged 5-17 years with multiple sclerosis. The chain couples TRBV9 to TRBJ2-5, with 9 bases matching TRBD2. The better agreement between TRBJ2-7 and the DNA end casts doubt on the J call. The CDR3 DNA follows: TGTGCCAGCAGCGCCCCCGGGACTAGCAGACACGAGCAGTACTTC. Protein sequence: CASSAPGTSRHEQYF.